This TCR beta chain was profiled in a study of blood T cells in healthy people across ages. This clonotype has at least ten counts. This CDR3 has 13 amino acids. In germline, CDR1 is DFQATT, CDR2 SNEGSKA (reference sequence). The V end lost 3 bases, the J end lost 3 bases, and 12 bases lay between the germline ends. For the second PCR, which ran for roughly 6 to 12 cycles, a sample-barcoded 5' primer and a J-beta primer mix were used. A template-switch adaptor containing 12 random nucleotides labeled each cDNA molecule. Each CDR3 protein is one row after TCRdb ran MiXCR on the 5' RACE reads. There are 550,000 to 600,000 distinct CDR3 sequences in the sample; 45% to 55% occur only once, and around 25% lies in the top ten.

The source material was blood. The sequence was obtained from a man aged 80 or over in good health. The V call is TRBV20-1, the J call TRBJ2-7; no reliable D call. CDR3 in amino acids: CSASSLVRYEQYF. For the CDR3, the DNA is TGCAGTGCTAGTAGCCTAGTCCGCTACGAGCAGTACTTC.